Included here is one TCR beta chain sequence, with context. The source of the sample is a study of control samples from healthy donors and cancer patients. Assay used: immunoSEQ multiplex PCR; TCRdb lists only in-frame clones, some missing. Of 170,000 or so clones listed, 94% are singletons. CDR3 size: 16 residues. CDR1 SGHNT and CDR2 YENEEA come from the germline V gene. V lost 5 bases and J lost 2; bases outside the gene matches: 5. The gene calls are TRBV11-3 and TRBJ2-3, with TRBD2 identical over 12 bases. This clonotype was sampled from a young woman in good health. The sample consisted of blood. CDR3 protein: CASSLGLAGSTDTQYF. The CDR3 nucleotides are TGTGCCAGCAGCCTCGGACTAGCGGGATCCACAGATACGCAGTATTTT.